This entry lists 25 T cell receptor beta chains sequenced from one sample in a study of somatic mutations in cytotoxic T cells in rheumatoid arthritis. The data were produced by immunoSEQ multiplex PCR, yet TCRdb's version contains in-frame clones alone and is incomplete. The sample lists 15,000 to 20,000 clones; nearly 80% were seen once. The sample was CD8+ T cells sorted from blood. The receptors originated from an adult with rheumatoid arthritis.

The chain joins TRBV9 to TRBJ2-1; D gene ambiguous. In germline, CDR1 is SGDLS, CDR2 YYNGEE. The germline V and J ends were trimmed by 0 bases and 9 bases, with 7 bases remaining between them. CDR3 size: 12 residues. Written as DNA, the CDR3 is TGTGCCAGCAGCGTAGTGGGCACTGAGCAGTTCTTC. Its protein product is CASSVVGTEQFF.

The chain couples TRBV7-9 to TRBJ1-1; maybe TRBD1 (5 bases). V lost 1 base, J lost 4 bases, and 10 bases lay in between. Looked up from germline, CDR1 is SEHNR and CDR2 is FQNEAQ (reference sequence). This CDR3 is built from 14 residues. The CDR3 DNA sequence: TGTGCCAGCAGCTTAGTCGGGGGAGGCACTGAAGCTTTCTTT. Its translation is CASSLVGGGTEAFF.

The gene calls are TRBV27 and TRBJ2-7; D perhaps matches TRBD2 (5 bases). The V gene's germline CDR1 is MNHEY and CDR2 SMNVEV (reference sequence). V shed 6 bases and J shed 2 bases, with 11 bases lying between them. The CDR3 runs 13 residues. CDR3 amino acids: CASRAGLTYEQYF. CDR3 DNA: TGTGCCAGCAGGGCGGGCCTCACCTACGAGCAGTACTTC.

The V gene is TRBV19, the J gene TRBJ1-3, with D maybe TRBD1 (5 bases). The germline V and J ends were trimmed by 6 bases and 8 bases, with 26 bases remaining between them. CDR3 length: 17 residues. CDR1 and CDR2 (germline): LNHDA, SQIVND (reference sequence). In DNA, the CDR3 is TGTGCCAGTAGGGGGTTCCGGGCAGGGCACCATCCGGACACCATATATTTT. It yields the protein CASRGFRAGHHPDTIYF.

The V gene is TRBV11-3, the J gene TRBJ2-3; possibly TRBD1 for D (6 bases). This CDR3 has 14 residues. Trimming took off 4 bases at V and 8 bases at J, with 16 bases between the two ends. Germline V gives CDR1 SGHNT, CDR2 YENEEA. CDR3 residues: CASSSPDSRGTQYF. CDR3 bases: TGTGCCAGCAGCTCCCCGGACAGTAGAGGTACGCAGTATTTT.

Written as DNA, the CDR3 is TGTGCCAGCAGCCAAGATTGGTCCCCGGGCTACGAGCAGTACTTC. Its translation: CASSQDWSPGYEQYF. The chain couples TRBV4-2 to TRBJ2-7; no definite D call. The CDR3 length is 15 residues. Trimming shortened V by 0 bases and J by 3 bases, and 12 bases separated the two germline ends. In germline, CDR1 is LGHNA, CDR2 YNFKEQ.

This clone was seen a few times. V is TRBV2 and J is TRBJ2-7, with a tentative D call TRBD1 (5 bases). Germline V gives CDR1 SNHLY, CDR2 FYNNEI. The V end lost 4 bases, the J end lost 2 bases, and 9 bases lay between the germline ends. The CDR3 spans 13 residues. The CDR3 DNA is TGTGCCAGCAGTGGTTCAGGGCCCTACGAGCAGTACTTC. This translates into CASSGSGPYEQYF.

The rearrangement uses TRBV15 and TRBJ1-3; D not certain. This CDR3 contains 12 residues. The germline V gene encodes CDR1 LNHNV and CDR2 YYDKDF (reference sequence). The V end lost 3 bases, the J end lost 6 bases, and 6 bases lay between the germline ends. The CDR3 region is CATSSQKNTIYF. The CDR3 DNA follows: TGTGCCACCAGCAGCCAAAAAAACACCATATATTTT. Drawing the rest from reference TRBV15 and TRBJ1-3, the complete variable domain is DAMVIQNPRYQVTQFGKPVTLSCSQTLNHNVMYWYQQKSSQAPKLLFHYYDKDFNNEADTPDNFQSRRPNTSFCFLDIRSPGLGDTAMYLCATSSQKNTIYFGEGSWLTVV.

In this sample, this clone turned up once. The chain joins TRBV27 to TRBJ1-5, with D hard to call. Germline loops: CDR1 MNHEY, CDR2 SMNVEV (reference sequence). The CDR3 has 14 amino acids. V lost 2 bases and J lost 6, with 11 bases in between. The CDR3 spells CASSLAGSGQPQHF. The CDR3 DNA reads TGTGCCAGCAGTTTAGCGGGTTCGGGTCAGCCCCAGCATTTT.

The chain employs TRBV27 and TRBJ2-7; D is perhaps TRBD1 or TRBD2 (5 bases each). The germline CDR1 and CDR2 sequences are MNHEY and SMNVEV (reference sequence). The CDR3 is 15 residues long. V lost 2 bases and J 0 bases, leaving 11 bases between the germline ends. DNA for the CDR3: TGTGCCAGCAGTTTAGGGGGTCCCAGCTCCTACGAGCAGTACTTC. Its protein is CASSLGGPSSYEQYF.

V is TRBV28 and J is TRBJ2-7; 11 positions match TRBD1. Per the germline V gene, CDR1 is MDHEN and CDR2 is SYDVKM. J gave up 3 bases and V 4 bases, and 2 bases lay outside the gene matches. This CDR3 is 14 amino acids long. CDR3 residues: CASSWGQGDYEQYF. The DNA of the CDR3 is TGTGCCAGCAGTTGGGGACAGGGGGACTACGAGCAGTACTTC. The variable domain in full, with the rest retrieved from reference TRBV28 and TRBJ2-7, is DVKVTQSSRYLVKRTGEKVFLECVQDMDHENMFWYRQDPGLGLRLIYFSYDVKMKEKGDIPEGYSVSREKKERFSLILESASTNQTSMYLCASSWGQGDYEQYFGPGTRLTVT.

CDR3 nucleotides: TGCAGCGTCCCAGCGGAAATAGAAAAGTCGAACACCGGGGAGCTGTTTTTT. Residues: CSVPAEIEKSNTGELFF. The chain employs TRBV29-1 and TRBJ2-2, with D perhaps TRBD2 (5 bases). Germline V gives CDR1 SQVTM, CDR2 ANQGSEA. The CDR3 has 17 amino acids. The germline V and J ends were trimmed by 6 bases and 0 bases, with 20 bases remaining between them.

In DNA, the CDR3 is TGTGCCAGCAGCTTGGAACTCGTCGGGGACGAGCAGTACTTC. Residues: CASSLELVGDEQYF. The chain combines TRBV5-6 with TRBJ2-7; tentative D call: TRBD2 (5 bases). This CDR3 is built from 14 residues. Per germline, CDR1 SGHDT and CDR2 YYEEEE. V gave up 0 bases and J gave up 5 bases, with 12 bases separating them.

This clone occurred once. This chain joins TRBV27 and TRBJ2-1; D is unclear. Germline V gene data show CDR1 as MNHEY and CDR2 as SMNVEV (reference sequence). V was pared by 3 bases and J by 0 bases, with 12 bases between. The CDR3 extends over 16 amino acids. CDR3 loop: CASSFLRTSSYNEQFF. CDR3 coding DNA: TGTGCCAGCAGTTTCCTTCGGACGAGCTCCTACAATGAGCAGTTCTTC.

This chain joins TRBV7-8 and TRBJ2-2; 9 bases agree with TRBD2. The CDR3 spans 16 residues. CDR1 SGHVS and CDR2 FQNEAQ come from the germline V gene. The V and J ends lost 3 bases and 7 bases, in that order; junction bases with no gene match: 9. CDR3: CASSFLAGAENGELFF. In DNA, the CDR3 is TGTGCCAGCAGCTTCTTAGCGGGAGCGGAGAACGGGGAGCTGTTTTTT.

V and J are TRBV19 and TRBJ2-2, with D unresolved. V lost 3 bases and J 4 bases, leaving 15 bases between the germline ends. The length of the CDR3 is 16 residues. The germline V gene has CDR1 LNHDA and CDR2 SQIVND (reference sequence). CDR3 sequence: CASSIYRQVGTGELFF. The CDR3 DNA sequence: TGTGCCAGTAGTATTTACCGCCAAGTGGGCACCGGGGAGCTGTTTTTT.

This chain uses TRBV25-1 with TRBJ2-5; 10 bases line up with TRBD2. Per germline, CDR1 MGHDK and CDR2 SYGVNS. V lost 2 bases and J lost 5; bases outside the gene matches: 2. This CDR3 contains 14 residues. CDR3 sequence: CASSEGSGRETQYF. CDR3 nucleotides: TGTGCCAGCAGTGAAGGTAGCGGGAGGGAGACCCAGTACTTC.

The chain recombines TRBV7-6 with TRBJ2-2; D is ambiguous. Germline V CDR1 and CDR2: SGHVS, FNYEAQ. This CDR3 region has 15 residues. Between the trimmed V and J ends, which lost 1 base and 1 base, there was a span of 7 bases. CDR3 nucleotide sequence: TGTGCCAGCAGCTTAGGACAACTGAACACCGGGGAGCTGTTTTTT. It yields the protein CASSLGQLNTGELFF.

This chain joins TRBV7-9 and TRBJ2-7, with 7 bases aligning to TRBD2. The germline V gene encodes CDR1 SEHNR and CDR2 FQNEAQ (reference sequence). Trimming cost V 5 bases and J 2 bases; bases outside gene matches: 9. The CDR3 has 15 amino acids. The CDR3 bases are TGTGCCAGCAGCCAACCCCAGCGGGGAGCCTACGAGCAGTACTTC. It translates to CASSQPQRGAYEQYF.

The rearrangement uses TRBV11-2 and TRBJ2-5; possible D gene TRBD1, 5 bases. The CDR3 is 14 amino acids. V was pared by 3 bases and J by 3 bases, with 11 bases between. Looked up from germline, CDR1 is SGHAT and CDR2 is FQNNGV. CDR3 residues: CASSLWQGEETQYF. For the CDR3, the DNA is TGTGCCAGCAGCTTGTGGCAGGGTGAAGAGACCCAGTACTTC.

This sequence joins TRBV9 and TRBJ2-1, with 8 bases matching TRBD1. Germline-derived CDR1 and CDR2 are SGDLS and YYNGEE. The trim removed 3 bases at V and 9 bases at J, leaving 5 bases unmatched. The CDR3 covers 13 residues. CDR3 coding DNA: TGTGCCAGCAGCGCCGGACAGGGAGGTGAGCAGTTCTTC. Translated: CASSAGQGGEQFF.

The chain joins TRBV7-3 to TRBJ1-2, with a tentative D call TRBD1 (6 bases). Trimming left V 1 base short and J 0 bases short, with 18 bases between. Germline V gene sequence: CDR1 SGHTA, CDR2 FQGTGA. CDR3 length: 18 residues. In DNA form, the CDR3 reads TGTGCCAGCAGCTTAATGAAATGGAGGGGGAGGGCTAACTATGGCTACACCTTC. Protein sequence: CASSLMKWRGRANYGYTF.

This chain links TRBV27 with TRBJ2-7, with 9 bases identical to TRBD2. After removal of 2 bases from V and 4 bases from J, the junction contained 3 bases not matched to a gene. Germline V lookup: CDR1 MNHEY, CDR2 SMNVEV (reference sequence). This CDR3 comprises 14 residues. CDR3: CASSLAGGPYEQYF. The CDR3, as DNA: TGTGCCAGCAGTTTAGCGGGAGGGCCGTACGAGCAGTACTTC.

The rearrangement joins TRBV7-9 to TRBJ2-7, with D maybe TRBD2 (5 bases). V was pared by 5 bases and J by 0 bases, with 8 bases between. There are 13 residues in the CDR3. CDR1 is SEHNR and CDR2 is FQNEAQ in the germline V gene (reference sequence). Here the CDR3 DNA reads TGTGCCAGCAGCCGAGGGAGCTCCTACGAGCAGTACTTC. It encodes CASSRGSSYEQYF.

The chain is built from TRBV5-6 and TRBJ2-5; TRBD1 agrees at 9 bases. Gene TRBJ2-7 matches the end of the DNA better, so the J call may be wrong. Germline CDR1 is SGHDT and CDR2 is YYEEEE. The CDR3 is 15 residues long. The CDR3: CASSLGDREPYEQYF. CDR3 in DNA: TGTGCCAGCAGCTTGGGGGACAGGGAACCCTACGAGCAGTACTTC.